What follows are 30 T cell receptor beta chains derived from one specimen sequenced in a study of blood T cell repertoires in COVID-19. Assay used: immunoSEQ multiplex PCR; TCRdb lists only in-frame clones, some missing. This sample has tens of thousands of clones, with 65% to 90% found just once. Sample: peripheral blood. Receptors originate from a man aged 55 to 70 with acute or convalescent COVID-19.

This chain connects TRBV6-6 to TRBJ1-1; D not resolved. The germline gives CDR1 MNHNY, CDR2 SVGAGI (reference sequence). The CDR3 spans 15 residues. V was cut by 4 bases and J by 5 bases, with 17 bases left in between. CDR3 in DNA: TGTGCCAGCAGTTCCCGTGGGGAGATTGGGACTGAAGCTTTCTTT. The encoded protein is CASSSRGEIGTEAFF.

V is TRBV7-8 and J is TRBJ1-4; 9 bases agree with TRBD1. This CDR3 spans 15 amino acids. With V trimmed by 4 bases and J by 8 bases, 8 bases remained unmatched. Germline loops: CDR1 SGHVS, CDR2 FQNEAQ. The CDR3, as DNA: TGTGCCAGCAGCTCCCCGGGACAGGGACGGGAAAAACTGTTTTTT. This translates into CASSSPGQGREKLFF.

The genes are TRBV28 and TRBJ1-2, with 11 nucleotides matching TRBD1. The junction had 11 bases not matched to a gene; V was cut back by 6 bases and J by 5 bases. CDR3 size: 16 residues. Germline CDR1 and CDR2: MDHEN and SYDVKM. CDR3 region: CASSPGTGGTLYGYTF. CDR3 coding DNA: TGTGCCAGCAGCCCCGGGACAGGGGGTACCTTATATGGCTACACCTTC.

V gene TRBV24-1 combines with J gene TRBJ2-1, with 12 bases fitting TRBD2. V shed 4 bases and J 10 bases; nucleotides not matched to a gene: 10. Germline V gene lookup returns CDR1 KGHDR and CDR2 SFDVKD. CDR3 length: 16 residues. The CDR3 here is CATSDGTSGLKGEQFF. The CDR3 DNA follows: TGTGCCACCAGTGACGGGACTAGCGGGCTTAAGGGAGAGCAGTTCTTC.

The chain uses TRBV2 and TRBJ1-4, with 7 positions matching TRBD1. V shed 6 bases and J 2 bases; nucleotides not matched to a gene: 0. This CDR3 region has 13 residues. Germline loops: CDR1 SNHLY, CDR2 FYNNEI. The CDR3 loop is CASRGQTNEKLFF. The DNA of the CDR3 is TGTGCCAGCAGGGGACAGACTAATGAAAAACTGTTTTTT.

V is TRBV6-6 and J is TRBJ1-2; D is unresolved. Germline V gene sequence: CDR1 MNHNY, CDR2 SVGAGI (reference sequence). CDR3 length equals 13 residues. V was shortened by 4 bases and J by 3 bases, with 9 bases between the two germline ends. CDR3 loop: CASSLQLYYGYTF. Here the CDR3 DNA reads TGTGCCAGCAGTTTACAGCTTTACTATGGCTACACCTTC.

CDR3 nucleotides: TGCGCCAGCAGCGACGGGACAGGTTATGGCTACACCTTC. It yields the protein CASSDGTGYGYTF. The rearrangement uses TRBV5-1 and TRBJ1-2, with 8 nucleotides matching TRBD1. The CDR3 is 13 residues long. V lost 4 bases and J lost 5; bases outside the gene matches: 4. The germline CDR1 and CDR2 sequences are SGHRS and YFSETQ.

This chain joins TRBV12-5 and TRBJ1-2; the match to TRBD1 covers 9 bases. Germline trimming cut 6 bases from V and 4 bases from J; bases unmatched to any gene: 9. CDR1 LGHNT and CDR2 FRNRAP come from the germline V gene. The CDR3 is 15 amino acids. The CDR3 region is CASGQTGGTIYGYTF. The CDR3 region has the DNA TGTGCTAGTGGGCAGACAGGGGGGACTATCTATGGCTACACCTTC.

J is TRBJ2-5 and V is TRBV2; 7 bases fit TRBD2. The CDR3 has 15 amino acids. From germline, CDR1 is SNHLY and CDR2 FYNNEI. Trimming removed 6 bases from V and 5 bases from J; junction bases left unmatched: 12. This CDR3 reads CASRASWLAGETQYF. The CDR3 nucleotides are TGTGCCAGCAGGGCCTCTTGGTTAGCGGGTGAGACCCAGTACTTC.

This clone is a singleton in its sample. The chain recombines TRBV7-2 with TRBJ2-5, with TRBD2 matching over 8 bases. The CDR3 extends over 15 amino acids. J lost 1 base, V lost 3 bases, and 4 bases had no gene match. CDR1 SGHTA and CDR2 FQGNSA come from the germline V gene. In nucleotides, the CDR3 is TGTGCCAGCAGCTTGCAGCGGGGGTTCCAAGAGACCCAGTACTTC. This codes for CASSLQRGFQETQYF. The variable domain in full, completed from reference TRBV7-2 and TRBJ2-5, reads GAGVSQSPSNKVTEKGKDVELRCDPISGHTALYWYRQSLGQGLEFLIYFQGNSAPDKSGLPSDRFSAERTGGSVSTLTIQRTQQEDSAVYLCASSLQRGFQETQYFGPGTRLLVL.

The V and J genes are TRBV30 and TRBJ1-4, with TRBD1 as a possible D gene (5 bases). Germline V gene sequence: CDR1 GTSNPN, CDR2 SVGIG (reference sequence). The CDR3 contains 13 residues. Trimming took off 2 bases at V and 5 bases at J, with 9 bases between the two ends. CDR3 amino acids: CAWSSGVNEKLFF. The DNA of the CDR3 is TGTGCCTGGAGTTCGGGGGTAAATGAAAAACTGTTTTTT.

Here the CDR3 reads CASSHLLTEYSNQPQHF. The DNA of the CDR3 is TGTGCCAGTAGCCATCTCCTGACAGAATATAGCAATCAGCCCCAGCATTTT. The chain joins TRBV19 to TRBJ1-5, with D perhaps matching TRBD1 (5 bases). This CDR3 contains 17 residues. Trimming removed 6 bases at V and 0 bases at J, with 18 bases between. Per the germline V gene, CDR1 is LNHDA and CDR2 is SQIVND (reference sequence).

The CDR3 bases are TGTGCCAGCAGCGTAGATCCCTCGGGGGGTACTAATGAAAAACTGTTTTTT. Amino acids: CASSVDPSGGTNEKLFF. The chain joins TRBV9 to TRBJ1-4, with D perhaps matching TRBD1 (5 bases). Germline assignment: CDR1 SGDLS and CDR2 YYNGEE. This CDR3 is built from 17 residues. The V end lost 0 bases, the J end lost 2 bases, and 14 bases lay between the germline ends.

CDR3 sequence: CASSHPNSPLHF. The CDR3 DNA follows: TGTGCCAGCAGCCATCCAAATTCACCCCTCCACTTT. V usage is TRBV14 and J usage is TRBJ1-6; D is ambiguous. The CDR3 totals 12 residues. Deletions cut 3 bases from V and 7 bases from J, with 4 bases between. Looked up from germline, CDR1 is SGHDN and CDR2 is FVKESK. The complete variable domain, with remaining parts taken from reference TRBV14 and TRBJ1-6, reads EAGVTQFPSHSVIEKGQTVTLRCDPISGHDNLYWYRRVMGKEIKFLLHFVKESKQDESGMPNNRFLAERTGGTYSTLKVQPAELEDSGVYFCASSHPNSPLHFGNGTRLTVT.

This rearrangement joins TRBV29-1 to TRBJ2-7, with D possibly being TRBD2 (6 bases). V was cut by 5 bases and J by 2 bases, with 13 bases left in between. Germline lookup yields CDR1 SQVTM and CDR2 ANQGSEA. The CDR3 sequence is 13 residues long. The CDR3 region is CSVSRDSPYEQYF. The CDR3, as DNA: TGCAGCGTTAGCCGGGACTCCCCCTACGAGCAGTACTTC.

The J gene is TRBJ2-2, the V gene TRBV5-6, with a tentative D call TRBD2 (5 bases). The CDR3 runs to 15 residues. The V end was cut by 0 bases, the J end by 4 bases, with 10 bases between. The V gene's germline CDR1 is SGHDT and CDR2 YYEEEE. This CDR3 reads CASSLGGHITGELFF. CDR3 bases: TGTGCCAGCAGCTTGGGAGGGCATATCACCGGGGAGCTGTTTTTT.

This chain uses TRBV3-1 (or the pseudogene TRBV3-2) with TRBJ1-5; 8 nucleotides line up with TRBD1. Unmatched junction bases numbered 5, after V lost 5 bases and J lost 5 bases. The CDR3 consists of 14 residues. CDR1 LGHDT and CDR2 YNNKEL come from the germline V gene (reference sequence). This CDR3 reads CASSYGQGDQPQHF. CDR3 nucleotides: TGTGCCAGCAGCTATGGACAGGGAGATCAGCCCCAGCATTTT.

V and J are TRBV27 and TRBJ2-2; 9 bases are shared with TRBD2. Per the germline V gene, CDR1 is MNHEY and CDR2 is SMNVEV (reference sequence). The CDR3 totals 17 residues. Trimming removed 2 bases from V and 4 bases from J; junction bases left unmatched: 8. Here the CDR3 reads CASSLGLAGLGTGELFF. CDR3 DNA: TGTGCCAGCAGTTTAGGGCTAGCGGGACTCGGCACCGGGGAGCTGTTTTTT.

The gene calls are TRBV3-1 (or the pseudogene TRBV3-2) and TRBJ2-7, with TRBD2 matching over 11 bases. Losses at the gene ends were 3 bases for V and 4 bases for J; bases not matched to a gene: 5. Germline CDR1 reads LGHDT; CDR2 reads YNNKEL (reference sequence). The CDR3 runs to 15 residues. The CDR3 sequence is CASSQLAGGSYEQYF. The CDR3 nucleotides read TGTGCCAGCAGCCAGCTAGCGGGAGGAAGTTACGAGCAGTACTTC.

This rearrangement joins TRBV4-1 to TRBJ1-4; D unclear. Germline loops: CDR1 MGHRA, CDR2 YSYEKL. Trimming shortened V by 0 bases and J by 10 bases, and 18 bases separated the two germline ends. The CDR3 spans 16 residues. CDR3 nucleotides: TGCGCCAGCAGCCAAGATCCGGGGAGTAATATGGCAAAACTGTTTTTT. This codes for CASSQDPGSNMAKLFF.

This clone showed up just a few times. V usage is TRBV7-8 and J usage is TRBJ2-1, with 15 positions matching TRBD2. Germline assignment: CDR1 SGHVS and CDR2 FQNEAQ. Trimming cost V 5 bases and J 0 bases; bases outside gene matches: 23. The CDR3 is 24 amino acids. The CDR3 region has the DNA TGTGCCAGCAGCCGAACACAATTCTTAATCGGGACTAGCGGGAGGATTAGCTCCTACAATGAGCAGTTCTTC. The encoded protein is CASSRTQFLIGTSGRISSYNEQFF.

This chain uses TRBV14 with TRBJ2-2, with a possible D match to TRBD1 (6 bases). CDR1 and CDR2 (germline): SGHDN, FVKESK. This CDR3 is 15 amino acids long. V lost 4 bases, J lost 0 bases, and 9 bases lay in between. CDR3 region: CASSLGAANTGELFF. In nucleotides, the CDR3 is TGTGCCAGCAGCCTGGGGGCCGCGAACACCGGGGAGCTGTTTTTT.

The chain couples TRBV14 to TRBJ2-7; possibly TRBD2 for D (6 bases). V was cut by 4 bases and J by 3 bases, with 16 bases left in between. This CDR3 region has 15 residues. Germline loops: CDR1 SGHDN, CDR2 FVKESK. The CDR3 loop reads CASSPARMGLYEQYF. In DNA form, the CDR3 reads TGTGCCAGCAGCCCCGCTCGCATGGGACTCTACGAGCAGTACTTC.

This clone was found once. The chain joins TRBV5-1 to TRBJ1-5, with D tentatively TRBD1 (6 bases). The V end lost 4 bases, the J end lost 5 bases, and 22 bases lay between the germline ends. Germline assignment: CDR1 SGHRS and CDR2 YFSETQ. This CDR3 comprises 17 residues. The CDR3 sequence: CASSEPGHLAGDQPQHF. The CDR3 nucleotides are TGCGCCAGCAGCGAGCCGGGACACCTAGCTGGGGATCAGCCCCAGCATTTT.

The chain joins TRBV7-9 to TRBJ1-2, with a tentative D call TRBD1 (6 bases). Deletions cut 1 base from V and 13 bases from J, with 16 bases between. This CDR3 is built from 13 residues. Germline V gene sequence: CDR1 SEHNR, CDR2 FQNEAQ (reference sequence). CDR3 bases: TGTGCCAGCAGCTTAGTGGGACGGACAGAGACCACCTTC. Amino acids: CASSLVGRTETTF.

A single count supports this clone. The chain recombines TRBV6-5 with TRBJ1-6; D is possibly TRBD1 (5 bases). The CDR3 runs to 14 residues. V was clipped by 2 bases and J by 7 bases, with 9 bases between them. Per the germline V gene, CDR1 is MNHEY and CDR2 is SVGAGI. DNA of the CDR3: TGTGCCAGCAGTTACGAGGCAGGGAATTCACCCCTCCACTTT. Amino acid sequence: CASSYEAGNSPLHF.

CDR3 in amino acids: CASSIRGRLTDNQPQHF. In nucleotides, the CDR3 is TGTGCCAGTAGTATTCGTGGCCGACTTACGGACAATCAGCCCCAGCATTTT. V is TRBV19 and J is TRBJ1-5; D is unclear. V was clipped by 3 bases and J by 3 bases, with 18 bases between them. The CDR3 sequence is 17 residues long. Germline values: CDR1 LNHDA, CDR2 SQIVND (reference sequence).

This clone has just one count. This rearrangement joins TRBV7-8 to TRBJ1-3; D unclear. The CDR3 has 15 residues. Between the trimmed V and J ends, which lost 1 base and 4 bases, there was a span of 11 bases. Germline lookup yields CDR1 SGHVS and CDR2 FQNEAQ. The DNA of the CDR3 is TGTGCCAGCAGCTTAGGGAGGGCTGGAGGAAACACCATATATTTT. This gives the protein CASSLGRAGGNTIYF.

The genes are TRBV6-5 and TRBJ1-2; unclear D gene. The V end lost 4 bases, the J end lost 7 bases, and 16 bases lay between the germline ends. Germline V gene data show CDR1 as MNHEY and CDR2 as SVGAGI. The CDR3 is 14 amino acids. The CDR3 protein is CASSSISPGSGYTF. CDR3 in DNA: TGTGCCAGCAGTTCAATCTCCCCTGGCTCTGGCTACACCTTC.

CDR3 DNA sequence: TGTGCCAGCAGCCATTCACAGGGGGGGGTATGGTACGAGCAGTACTTC. Its protein is CASSHSQGGVWYEQYF. J is TRBJ2-7 and V is TRBV7-8, with a possible D match to TRBD1 (8 bases). This CDR3 has 16 amino acids. V lost 5 bases to trimming and J lost 4 bases, with 21 bases between them. Germline CDR1 is SGHVS and CDR2 is FQNEAQ. Combining the CDR3 with reference TRBV7-8 and TRBJ2-7 gives the whole variable domain GAGVSQSPRYKVAKRGQDVALRCDPISGHVSLFWYQQALGQGPEFLTYFQNEAQLDKSGLPSDRFFAERPEGSVSTLKIQRTQQEDSAVYLCASSHSQGGVWYEQYFGPGTRLTVT.